This TCR beta chain derives from a study of blood T cell repertoires in COVID-19. Whole-study context: Sample material is recorded as cDNA or gDNA derived from T cells, B-cell-depleted T cells, or PBMCs.

Profiling relied on immunoSEQ multiplex PCR, and the TCRdb table lists in-frame clones only, not all of them. The data show some 200,000 clones, approximately 78% seen once. The CDR3 covers 16 residues. CDR1 GTSNPN and CDR2 SVGIG come from the germline V gene (reference sequence). The V and J ends lost 5 bases and 10 bases, in that order; junction bases with no gene match: 16. Sequencing was done on a sample of peripheral blood. The sequence came from a woman in her 70s with COVID-19, enrolled during active disease. The genes are TRBV30 and TRBJ2-1; 11 positions match TRBD2. The CDR3 sequence is CAWRDKSRTSGSEQFF. In DNA, the CDR3 is TGTGCCTGGCGGGACAAATCTAGGACTAGCGGGTCAGAGCAGTTCTTC. Looking up the rest from reference TRBV30 and TRBJ2-1 gives the full variable domain: SQTIHQWPATLVQPVGSPLSLECTVEGTSNPNLYWYRQAAGRGLQLLFYSVGIGQISSEVPQNLSASRPQDRQFILSSKKLLLSDSGFYLCAWRDKSRTSGSEQFFGPGTRLTVL.